This T cell receptor (beta chain) was captured by sequencing in a study of cytomegalovirus exposure and HLA in healthy donors. Overall study findings and caveats: As confirmed in vitro, three CMV-associated chains were specific for CMV antigens.

Trimming took 11 bases from V and 5 from J; bases not matched to a gene: 8. The CDR3 is 12 residues long. Looked up from germline, CDR1 is MDHEN and CDR2 is SYDVKM. Sequenced by immunoSEQ multiplex PCR; TCRdb stores in-frame clones only, minus some. The repertoire includes about 150,000 clones, 87% of them detected once, and 4.5% sits in the top ten. About this clone itself: Antigen: not known.

The chain carries TRBV28 and TRBJ1-1, with 7 positions matching TRBD1. This TCR derives from a man aged 18 to 30 in good health and CMV-seropositive. Input material: PBMCs. The CDR3 sequence is CAGGTVGTEAFF. The CDR3 coding sequence is TGTGCCGGTGGGACAGTAGGAACTGAAGCTTTCTTT.